This TCR beta chain originates from a study of T cell changes during pregnancy in multiple sclerosis. Assay used: immunoSEQ multiplex PCR; TCRdb lists only in-frame clones, some missing. The repertoire holds around 57,000 clones, with roughly nine tenths as singletons. From germline, CDR1 is KGHSH and CDR2 LQKENI. J was trimmed by 6 bases and V by 5 bases; bases with no gene match: 4. This CDR3 comprises 13 residues. This sequence joins TRBV18 and TRBJ1-2; 9 nucleotides agree with TRBD1. The TCR comes from a female donor with multiple sclerosis, enrolled in a pregnancy study. The sample here was peripheral blood, taken in the first trimester of pregnancy. CDR3 in amino acids: CASSERTGDGYTF. In nucleotides, the CDR3 is TGTGCCAGCTCAGAAAGGACAGGGGATGGCTACACCTTC.